The rows below give T cell receptor beta chains drawn from one sample of a study of control samples from healthy donors and cancer patients. Using immunoSEQ multiplex PCR, the repertoire was profiled, and TCRdb retains in-frame clones only, with some absent. The data hold fewer than 130,000 clones, with roughly 88% observed a single time. The material sequenced was PBMCs. Every receptor here comes from a woman aged 55-70 years with lung cancer. Each CDR3 is given with its conserved first and last residue. A D gene is named only where the DNA matches it firmly. A clone size is listed for some rows: how often the clone was seen (once, few, many), or a class if it is expanded.

abundance	v_gene	j_gene	len	d_gene	CDR3nt	CDR3aa
NA	TRBV6-6	TRBJ1-2	14	NA	TGTGGTACATCAACAGGGAAGGAACCCTATGGCTACACCTTC	CGTSTGKEPYGYTF
NA	TRBV19	TRBJ2-4	16	NA	TGTGCCAGTACTAATAGGGGTACTCTAGCCAAAAACATTCAGTACTTC	CASTNRGTLAKNIQYF
NA	TRBV2	TRBJ1-5	15	TRBD1	TGTGCCAGCAGTGAGCCTACAGGGGTGTCTCAGCCCCAGCATTTT	CASSEPTGVSQPQHF
NA	TRBV19	TRBJ1-5	14	NA	TGTGCCAGTAGTGGCACCCATAGCAATCAGCCCCAGCATTTT	CASSGTHSNQPQHF
NA	TRBV9	TRBJ2-1	15	TRBD2	TGTGCCAGCAGCGTAGCTCAGGAGCGGGGGAATGAGCAGTTCTTC	CASSVAQERGNEQFF
few	TRBV19	TRBJ2-7	16	NA	TGTGCCACTCGACCGACGGAGGGGCCGCCTTCCTACGAGCAGTACTTC	CATRPTEGPPSYEQYF
NA	TRBV6-5	TRBJ1-2	14	TRBD1	TGTGCCAGCAGTCCCAATCAGGGGGGCTATGGCTACACCTTC	CASSPNQGGYGYTF
NA	TRBV6-2/TRBV6-3	TRBJ2-3	14	NA	TGTGCCAGCAGTACTCGACAAACCGCTGATACGCAGTATTTT	CASSTRQTADTQYF
NA	TRBV7-3	TRBJ1-1	16	NA	TGTGCCAGCAGCTTAAACGGGGTTGCGATGAACACTGAAGCTTTCTTT	CASSLNGVAMNTEAFF
NA	TRBV5-1	TRBJ2-1	17	TRBD2	TGCGCCAGCAGCTCTACTATTAGCGGGAGGGCCCACAATGAGCAGTTCTTC	CASSSTISGRAHNEQFF
NA	TRBV9	TRBJ1-4	15	NA	TGTGCCAGCAGCCCCCAGACAGGTGATAATGAAAAACTGTTTTTT	CASSPQTGDNEKLFF
NA	TRBV4-1	TRBJ1-5	19	TRBD1	TGCGCCAGCAGCCAAGAACACTCCGGGACAGGGTCCTCAAATCAGCCCCAGCATTTT	CASSQEHSGTGSSNQPQHF
NA	TRBV6-5	TRBJ2-5	12	NA	TGTGCCAGCAGGGACTCTTCAGAGACCCAGTACTTC	CASRDSSETQYF